This TCR beta chain was retrieved from a study of cytomegalovirus exposure and HLA in healthy donors. The PCR made use of 60 Vbeta and 13 Jbeta primers. Authors' methods: Roughly 80 million unique TCR beta chains, some 11 million shared, were counted in a later analysis. Sequenced by immunoSEQ multiplex PCR; TCRdb stores in-frame clones only, minus some. V and J calls and clone size are as listed in that table; D and trimming were resolved from the DNA. The table records 150,000 to 200,000 clones, roughly a tenth of them present only once. CDR3 length: 18 residues. The germline CDR1 and CDR2 sequences are MNHEY and SMNVEV (reference sequence). The ends were cut back, 3 bases at V and 2 bases at J, with 23 bases in the middle. This clone was seen a handful of times.

Material for sequencing was PBMCs. V usage is TRBV27 and J usage is TRBJ2-7, with D perhaps matching TRBD2 (6 bases). The TCR originated in a woman in her 30s in good health and CMV-seropositive. CDR3: CASSFVRVAGTPPYEQYF. The CDR3 DNA reads as TGTGCCAGCAGTTTTGTCCGGGTCGCCGGGACTCCACCCTACGAGCAGTACTTC.